These 19 T cell receptor beta chains originate from one sample sequenced in a study of T cell clonotyping in hematopoietic cell transplantation. Profiling relied on immunoSEQ multiplex PCR, and the TCRdb table lists in-frame clones only, not all of them. The sample lists approximately 1,900 clones, 90% to 95% occurring once. The sequencing used PBMCs, collected at the time of graft-versus-host disease after allogeneic stem cell transplant. The receptors derive from a male patient aged 18-30 years who had an allogeneic stem cell transplant from a related donor, so the T cells may come from the graft donor. Some clones in this sample may be carry-over from other donors' samples.

This clone was picked up a small number of times. This rearrangement joins TRBV6-5 to TRBJ2-3, with 13 nucleotides matching TRBD2. CDR1 and CDR2 from the germline V gene are MNHEY and SVGAGI. V lost 8 bases, J lost 5 bases, and 7 bases stayed unmatched. CDR3 length: 15 residues. The CDR3 DNA reads as TGTGCCAGCGCCCGACTAGCGGGAGGTCGAGATACGCAGTATTTT. It specifies CASARLAGGRDTQYF.

J is TRBJ2-7 and V is TRBV27, with TRBD2 matching over 7 bases. With V trimmed by 2 bases and J by 5 bases, 6 bases remained unmatched. Germline CDR1 MNHEY, CDR2 SMNVEV (reference sequence). The length of the CDR3 is 14 residues. CDR3 protein: CASSLSPTSDEQYV. CDR3 coding DNA: TGTGCCAGCAGTTTAAGTCCTACTAGCGACGAGCAGTACGTC.

V usage is TRBV6-1 and J usage is TRBJ1-2; the D is unclear. The germline V gene has CDR1 MNHNS and CDR2 SASEGT. Deletions cut 2 bases from V and 4 bases from J, with 23 bases between. The CDR3 totals 18 residues. CDR3 sequence: CASSELGSRGVRSYGYTF. The CDR3 DNA is TGTGCCAGCAGTGAATTGGGCTCTCGAGGTGTCCGTAGCTATGGCTACACCTTC.

The chain joins TRBV20-1 to TRBJ2-5; D is unresolved. Trimming cost V 3 bases and J 2 bases, with 1 base left between them. The CDR3 contains 10 residues. Germline V gene data show CDR1 as DFQATT and CDR2 as SNEGSKA (reference sequence). CDR3 region: CSASQETQYF. In DNA form, the CDR3 reads TGCAGTGCTAGTCAAGAGACCCAGTACTTC.

The V gene is TRBV27, the J gene TRBJ2-2; TRBD2 matches at 10 bases. Germline values: CDR1 MNHEY, CDR2 SMNVEV (reference sequence). CDR3 size: 16 residues. Trimming removed 1 base from V and 6 bases from J; junction bases left unmatched: 5. The CDR3 region is CASSLLLAGMAGELFF. CDR3 nucleotides: TGTGCCAGCAGTTTATTACTAGCGGGAATGGCCGGGGAGCTGTTTTTT.

J is TRBJ2-1 and V is TRBV30; 8 positions match TRBD2. Germline V CDR1 and CDR2: GTSNPN, SVGIG (reference sequence). The J segment lost 3 bases and the V segment lost 0 bases, leaving 4 bases of the junction unmatched. The CDR3 is 15 amino acids. CDR3 loop: CAWSVSLADYNEQFF. CDR3 coding DNA: TGTGCCTGGAGTGTGTCACTAGCGGACTACAATGAGCAGTTCTTC. Variable domain in full (rest from reference TRBV30 and TRBJ2-1): SQTIHQWPATLVQPVGSPLSLECTVEGTSNPNLYWYRQAAGRGLQLLFYSVGIGQISSEVPQNLSASRPQDRQFILSSKKLLLSDSGFYLCAWSVSLADYNEQFFGPGTRLTVL.

V gene TRBV18 combines with J gene TRBJ1-2, with 9 bases identical to TRBD1. Germline lookup yields CDR1 KGHSH and CDR2 LQKENI. CDR3 length equals 19 residues. V shed 3 bases and J 7 bases; nucleotides not matched to a gene: 21. CDR3 in DNA: TGTGCCAGCTCACCCCAGTCGGTGTTACAGGGGGCGGCAGTTTCTGGCTACACCTTC. This codes for CASSPQSVLQGAAVSGYTF. Looking up the rest from reference TRBV18 and TRBJ1-2 gives the full variable domain: NAGVMQNPRHLVRRRGQEARLRCSPMKGHSHVYWYRQLPEEGLKFMVYLQKENIIDESGMPKERFSAEFPKEGPSILRIQQVVRGDSAAYFCASSPQSVLQGAAVSGYTFGSGTRLTVV.

The rearrangement joins TRBV27 to TRBJ1-2, with D uncertain. The V end was cut by 4 bases, the J end by 4 bases, with 1 base between. The CDR3 runs to 10 residues. Germline V gives CDR1 MNHEY, CDR2 SMNVEV (reference sequence). Here the CDR3 DNA reads TGTGCCAGCAGTTCCTATGGCTACACCTTC. Protein product: CASSSYGYTF.

This chain connects TRBV6-1 to TRBJ1-2, with a possible D match to TRBD1 (5 bases). Germline assignment: CDR1 MNHNS and CDR2 SASEGT. Between the trimmed V and J ends, which lost 1 base and 2 bases, there was a span of 14 bases. The CDR3 is 16 amino acids. In nucleotides, the CDR3 is TGTGCCAGCAGTGAAGTCACTCCCCAGGGCAACTATGGCTACACCTTC. Protein sequence: CASSEVTPQGNYGYTF.

This chain connects TRBV5-4 to TRBJ2-5; tentative D call: TRBD1 (6 bases). The CDR3 loop spans 16 amino acids. Per germline, CDR1 SGHNT and CDR2 YYREEE (reference sequence). The V and J ends lost 4 bases and 5 bases respectively, with 21 bases between them. The CDR3 sequence: CASSQPPGDIVETQYF. Written as DNA, the CDR3 is TGTGCCAGCAGCCAGCCCCCAGGGGACATAGTGGAGACCCAGTACTTC.

This clone was recorded once. V is TRBV11-2 and J is TRBJ2-3; D uncertain. V was pared by 5 bases and J by 2 bases, with 23 bases between. In germline, CDR1 is SGHAT, CDR2 FQNNGV. The CDR3 spans 18 residues. The DNA for the CDR3 is TGTGCCAGCAGCCCTAGATCCGGGTTTGGCAGCCACACAGATACGCAGTATTTT. Protein product: CASSPRSGFGSHTDTQYF.

This chain connects TRBV29-1 to TRBJ2-1; TRBD1 aligns across 7 bases. V trimming: 6 bases; J trimming: 5 bases; junction bases outside the gene matches: 13. From germline, CDR1 is SQVTM and CDR2 ANQGSEA. This CDR3 has 15 amino acids. CDR3 coding DNA: TGCAGCGTGGCTCCGGGACAGAATTGGAACAATGAGCAGTTCTTC. Its protein is CSVAPGQNWNNEQFF.

This clone was seen only once. The V gene is TRBV30, the J gene TRBJ2-2, with no clear D. Per germline, CDR1 GTSNPN and CDR2 SVGIG (reference sequence). The CDR3 has 13 residues. Deletions cut 0 bases from V and 1 base from J, with 3 bases between. This CDR3 reads CAWSVLNTGELFF. CDR3 DNA sequence: TGTGCCTGGAGTGTACTGAACACCGGGGAGCTGTTTTTT.

This CDR3 reads CASSLDRRGQFF. CDR3 bases: TGTGCCAGCAGCTTAGATAGGCGGGGGCAGTTCTTC. The J gene is TRBJ2-1, the V gene TRBV7-2, with a weak D call TRBD2 (6 bases). The CDR3 sequence is 12 residues long. V dropped 1 base and J dropped 12 bases, with 10 bases sitting between them. Germline V gene data show CDR1 as SGHTA and CDR2 as FQGNSA.

The gene calls are TRBV30 and TRBJ1-2; weak D call: TRBD1 (5 bases). The CDR3 totals 14 residues. The V end was cut by 1 base, the J end by 6 bases, with 15 bases between. Looked up from germline, CDR1 is GTSNPN and CDR2 is SVGIG (reference sequence). The CDR3 protein is CAWSGASRGNGYTF. In DNA, the CDR3 is TGTGCCTGGAGTGGGGCGTCAAGGGGTAATGGCTACACCTTC.

This chain connects TRBV25-1 to TRBJ2-1, with D perhaps matching TRBD1 or TRBD2 (5 bases each). Germline CDR1 is MGHDK and CDR2 is SYGVNS. CDR3 length: 16 amino acids. Trimming stripped 4 bases from V and 1 base from J, with 14 bases between. Written as DNA, the CDR3 is TGTGCCAGCAGTGTCGGGGACGTCGAATCCTACAATGAGCAGTTCTTC. Translating it yields CASSVGDVESYNEQFF.

The chain combines TRBV7-2 with TRBJ1-2; 9 bases agree with TRBD1. The CDR3 has 15 residues. Trimming removed 2 bases from V and 4 bases from J; junction bases left unmatched: 5. Germline assignment: CDR1 SGHTA and CDR2 FQGNSA. CDR3 amino acids: CASSLNVGQGYGYTF. CDR3 coding DNA: TGTGCCAGCAGCTTAAATGTGGGACAGGGCTATGGCTACACCTTC.

Here the CDR3 reads CASSIVGSPAEETQYF. The CDR3 DNA reads as TGTGCCAGCAGTATAGTAGGCAGCCCCGCCGAAGAGACCCAGTACTTC. This chain joins TRBV7-8 and TRBJ2-5, with D unresolved. The CDR3 totals 16 residues. The germline V gene has CDR1 SGHVS and CDR2 FQNEAQ. The germline V and J ends were trimmed by 6 bases and 3 bases, with 20 bases remaining between them.

The chain has TRBV5-8 and TRBJ2-1; TRBD2 agrees at 7 bases. There are 15 residues in the CDR3. Losses at the gene ends were 5 bases for V and 2 bases for J; bases not matched to a gene: 7. Germline values: CDR1 SGHTS, CDR2 YDEGEE. This CDR3 is CASSFGTTPYNEQFF. CDR3 sequence (DNA): TGTGCCAGCAGTTTCGGGACTACCCCCTACAATGAGCAGTTCTTC.